Listed below are T cell receptor beta chains from one sample, sequenced in a study of T cell responses to AZD1222 COVID-19 vaccine. Assay: immunoSEQ multiplex PCR; the TCRdb copy retains only in-frame clones and omits some. Found here are roughly 120,000 clones, 90% to 95% of them singletons; the top ten hold approximately 2.5%. Here the sequenced sample was peripheral blood, taken on day 0 of AZD1222 vaccination. These receptors all stem from an adult in good health. CDR3s include the opening cysteine and the closing phenylalanine or tryptophan. Fields, in order: V gene, D gene, J gene, clone size, CDR3 protein, CDR3 DNA. The D gene is left open where the match is weak. The size field is filled for only some rows; it gives once, few, many or a size class.

V: TRBV19; D: NA; J: TRBJ1-5; size: NA; CDR3: CATAPRGKGPQHF; DNA: TGTGCCACTGCCCCACGGGGAAAGGGGCCCCAGCATTTT
V: TRBV30; D: NA; J: TRBJ1-2; size: NA; CDR3: CAWSVGAGAGGYTF; DNA: TGTGCCTGGAGTGTAGGGGCAGGGGCGGGTGGCTACACCTTC
V: TRBV29-1; D: NA; J: TRBJ1-4; size: once; CDR3: CSVAGQPNEKLFF; DNA: TGCAGCGTTGCAGGACAGCCTAATGAAAAACTGTTTTTT
V: TRBV6-2/TRBV6-3; D: NA; J: TRBJ2-7; size: many; CDR3: CASSGRDNPYEQYF; DNA: TGTGCCAGCAGTGGAAGGGACAACCCCTACGAGCAGTACTTC
V: TRBV3-1/TRBV3-2; D: TRBD2; J: TRBJ2-7; size: once; CDR3: CASSQPPGTNRGQYF; DNA: TGTGCCAGCAGCCAACCACCCGGGACTAATCGGGGGCAGTACTTC
V: TRBV19; D: TRBD2; J: TRBJ2-7; size: NA; CDR3: CASSRTSERSEQYF; DNA: TGTGCCAGTAGTAGGACTAGCGAACGATCCGAGCAGTACTTC
V: TRBV4-3; D: NA; J: TRBJ1-2; size: NA; CDR3: CASSQDLMNYGYTF; DNA: TGCGCCAGCAGCCAAGATCTCATGAACTATGGCTACACCTTC
V: TRBV18; D: NA; J: TRBJ1-5; size: NA; CDR3: CASSPKEVGQPQHF; DNA: TGTGCCAGCTCACCTAAAGAGGTAGGACAGCCCCAGCATTTT
V: TRBV4-2; D: NA; J: TRBJ1-2; size: NA; CDR3: CASSQEAENYGYTF; DNA: TGTGCCAGCAGCCAAGAGGCGGAGAACTATGGCTACACCTTC
V: TRBV10-2; D: NA; J: TRBJ1-3; size: once; CDR3: CASRGSGDSGNTIYF; DNA: TGCGCCAGCAGAGGGTCGGGTGACTCTGGAAACACCATATATTTT
V: TRBV2; D: NA; J: TRBJ1-2; size: NA; CDR3: CASCYDRRYGYTF; DNA: TGTGCCAGCTGTTACGACAGGCGCTATGGCTACACCTTC
V: TRBV6-5; D: NA; J: TRBJ1-2; size: few; CDR3: CASTQGAGGYTF; DNA: TGTGCCAGCACCCAGGGTGCGGGTGGCTACACCTTC
V: TRBV5-1; D: NA; J: TRBJ2-1; size: NA; CDR3: CASSYDSPEQFF; DNA: TGCGCCAGCAGCTACGACAGTCCTGAGCAGTTCTTC
V: TRBV24-1; D: NA; J: TRBJ2-3; size: NA; CDR3: CATSDLPQGQTLDTQYF; DNA: TGTGCCACCAGTGATTTACCCCAAGGACAGACGTTGGATACGCAGTATTTT
V: TRBV4-1; D: NA; J: TRBJ2-1; size: NA; CDR3: CASSQVESYYNEQFF; DNA: TGCGCCAGCAGCCAAGTAGAATCCTACTACAATGAGCAGTTCTTC
V: TRBV7-2; D: TRBD2; J: TRBJ2-3; size: NA; CDR3: CASSLTSGSTDTQYF; DNA: TGTGCCAGCAGCTTGACTAGCGGGAGCACAGATACGCAGTATTTT
V: TRBV25-1; D: NA; J: TRBJ1-1; size: NA; CDR3: CASKGFGGTEAFF; DNA: TGTGCCAGCAAGGGTTTCGGGGGCACTGAAGCTTTCTTT
V: TRBV6-5; D: NA; J: TRBJ2-1; size: once; CDR3: CASSYSRGANEQFF; DNA: TGTGCCAGCAGTTACTCCCGCGGGGCCAATGAGCAGTTCTTC
V: TRBV29-1; D: TRBD1; J: TRBJ1-4; size: once; CDR3: CSVGEGGKGKLFF; DNA: TGCAGCGTTGGGGAAGGGGGCAAGGGAAAACTGTTTTTT
V: TRBV7-9; D: TRBD1; J: TRBJ2-7; size: NA; CDR3: CASSLTGDYEQYF; DNA: TGTGCCAGCAGCCTAACAGGGGACTACGAGCAGTACTTC
V: TRBV7-9; D: NA; J: TRBJ1-2; size: NA; CDR3: CASSLTVYGYTF; DNA: TGTGCCAGCAGCTTAACAGTCTATGGCTACACCTTC
V: TRBV6-2/TRBV6-3; D: TRBD1; J: TRBJ1-1; size: NA; CDR3: CASSTGGRSTEAFF; DNA: TGTGCCAGCAGTACAGGGGGTCGGTCCACTGAAGCTTTCTTT
V: TRBV27; D: NA; J: TRBJ1-5; size: NA; CDR3: CASSIISNQPQHF; DNA: TGTGCCAGCAGTATAATTAGCAATCAGCCCCAGCATTTT
V: TRBV27; D: NA; J: TRBJ2-7; size: once; CDR3: CASSFGYEQYF; DNA: TGTGCCAGCAGTTTTGGCTACGAGCAGTACTTC
V: TRBV24-1; D: NA; J: TRBJ1-2; size: once; CDR3: CATSAEGYGYTF; DNA: TGTGCCACCAGTGCTGAAGGCTATGGCTACACCTTC
V: TRBV2; D: NA; J: TRBJ1-1; size: NA; CDR3: CASEDREAFF; DNA: TGTGCCAGCGAGGACCGTGAAGCTTTCTTT
V: TRBV7-9; D: TRBD1; J: TRBJ2-7; size: NA; CDR3: CASSHGQGSEQYF; DNA: TGTGCCAGCAGCCACGGACAGGGCTCCGAGCAGTACTTC
V: TRBV7-2; D: NA; J: TRBJ2-7; size: NA; CDR3: CASSLIGVRFYEQYF; DNA: TGTGCCAGCAGCTTAATAGGGGTTCGATTCTACGAGCAGTACTTC
V: TRBV5-1; D: TRBD2; J: TRBJ2-1; size: few; CDR3: CASSKVGLGILNEQFF; DNA: TGCGCCAGCAGCAAAGTTGGACTAGGGATTCTCAATGAGCAGTTCTTC
V: TRBV5-1; D: NA; J: TRBJ2-5; size: NA; CDR3: CASSFMSLEETQYF; DNA: TGCGCCAGCAGCTTTATGAGTTTGGAAGAGACCCAGTACTTC
V: TRBV18; D: TRBD1; J: TRBJ1-2; size: NA; CDR3: CASSPIGTDYGYTF; DNA: TGTGCCAGCTCACCTATCGGGACAGACTATGGCTACACCTTC
V: TRBV2; D: NA; J: TRBJ1-2; size: NA; CDR3: CASQGTVESGYTF; DNA: TGTGCCAGCCAGGGGACGGTGGAAAGTGGCTACACCTTC
V: TRBV5-1; D: NA; J: TRBJ1-4; size: NA; CDR3: CASSFRSGEKLFF; DNA: TGCGCCAGCAGCTTTCGAAGTGGTGAAAAACTGTTTTTT
V: TRBV9; D: TRBD2; J: TRBJ2-1; size: NA; CDR3: CASSVSTSGLETNEQFF; DNA: TGTGCCAGCAGCGTCTCGACTAGCGGCCTTGAAACGAATGAGCAGTTCTTC
V: TRBV5-4; D: NA; J: TRBJ1-1; size: NA; CDR3: CASSPGELTEAFF; DNA: TGTGCCAGCAGCCCCGGGGAGCTGACTGAAGCTTTCTTT
V: TRBV13; D: NA; J: TRBJ1-2; size: NA; CDR3: CASSLDQTTTNYGYTF; DNA: TGTGCCAGCAGCTTAGACCAAACAACAACTAACTATGGCTACACCTTC
V: TRBV6-2/TRBV6-3; D: NA; J: TRBJ2-1; size: NA; CDR3: CASSYLKRQGTSSYNEQFF; DNA: TGTGCCAGCAGTTACTTAAAAAGGCAGGGCACTAGCTCCTACAATGAGCAGTTCTTC
V: TRBV2; D: TRBD1; J: TRBJ2-1; size: few; CDR3: CASGGQGKNEQFF; DNA: TGTGCCAGCGGGGGACAGGGAAAAAATGAGCAGTTCTTC
V: TRBV30; D: TRBD1; J: TRBJ1-5; size: NA; CDR3: CAWSKDRGNQPQHF; DNA: TGTGCCTGGAGTAAGGACAGGGGTAATCAGCCCCAGCATTTT
V: TRBV6-1; D: NA; J: TRBJ1-5; size: NA; CDR3: CASSEAQGWGQPQHF; DNA: TGTGCCAGCAGTGAAGCACAGGGTTGGGGTCAGCCCCAGCATTTT
V: TRBV10-2; D: NA; J: TRBJ1-2; size: once; CDR3: CASSESAVYGYTF; DNA: TGCGCCAGCAGTGAGTCGGCGGTCTATGGCTACACCTTC
V: TRBV27; D: TRBD2; J: TRBJ2-1; size: once; CDR3: CASTNTRRDYEPGNEQFF; DNA: TGTGCCAGCACCAATACCCGCCGGGACTATGAACCAGGCAATGAGCAGTTCTTC
V: TRBV9; D: NA; J: TRBJ1-1; size: NA; CDR3: CASSVAGGEAFF; DNA: TGTGCCAGCAGCGTAGCGGGCGGTGAAGCTTTCTTT
V: TRBV4-1; D: TRBD2; J: TRBJ2-5; size: NA; CDR3: CASSQEFGRAIAFQETQYF; DNA: TGCGCCAGCAGCCAAGAGTTCGGGAGGGCCATCGCCTTTCAAGAGACCCAGTACTTC
V: TRBV5-5; D: TRBD2; J: TRBJ2-7; size: NA; CDR3: CASSFLAETYEQYF; DNA: TGTGCCAGCAGCTTTCTAGCGGAAACCTACGAGCAGTACTTC
V: TRBV12-5; D: NA; J: TRBJ1-5; size: NA; CDR3: CASGLYLGALKGQPQHF; DNA: TGTGCTAGTGGTTTGTATCTGGGGGCCCTGAAAGGGCAGCCCCAGCATTTT
V: TRBV6-1; D: NA; J: TRBJ2-7; size: NA; CDR3: CASSEASPNYEQYF; DNA: TGTGCCAGCAGTGAAGCATCACCTAACTACGAGCAGTACTTC
V: TRBV19; D: NA; J: TRBJ2-1; size: NA; CDR3: CASSTYSSYNEQFF; DNA: TGTGCCAGTAGTACTTATAGCTCCTACAATGAGCAGTTCTTC